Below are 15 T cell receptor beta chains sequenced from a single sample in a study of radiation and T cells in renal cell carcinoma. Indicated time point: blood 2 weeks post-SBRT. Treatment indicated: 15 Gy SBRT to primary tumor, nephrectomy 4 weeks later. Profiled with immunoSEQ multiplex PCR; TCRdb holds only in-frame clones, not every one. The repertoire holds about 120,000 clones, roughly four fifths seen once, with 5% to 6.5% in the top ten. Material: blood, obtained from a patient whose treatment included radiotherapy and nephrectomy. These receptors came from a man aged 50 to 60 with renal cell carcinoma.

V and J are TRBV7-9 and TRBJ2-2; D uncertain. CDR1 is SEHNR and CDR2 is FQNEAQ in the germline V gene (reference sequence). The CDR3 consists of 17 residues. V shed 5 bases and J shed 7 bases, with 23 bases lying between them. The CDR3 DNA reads TGTGCCAGCAGCCGCGAGAGAACTGGGTCGGTCGGCGGGGAGCTGTTTTTT. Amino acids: CASSRERTGSVGGELFF.

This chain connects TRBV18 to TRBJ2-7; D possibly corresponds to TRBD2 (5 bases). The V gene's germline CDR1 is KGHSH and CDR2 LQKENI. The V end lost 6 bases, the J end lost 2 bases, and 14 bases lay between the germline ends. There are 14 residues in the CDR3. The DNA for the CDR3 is TGTGCCAGCTCGACCAGTCAGGAGGCCTACGAGCAGTACTTC. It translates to CASSTSQEAYEQYF.

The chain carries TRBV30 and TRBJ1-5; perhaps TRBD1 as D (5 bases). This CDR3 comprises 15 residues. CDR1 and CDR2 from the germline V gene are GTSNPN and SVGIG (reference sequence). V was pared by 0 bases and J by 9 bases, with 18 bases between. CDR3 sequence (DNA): TGTGCCTGGAGTGTTTTAGGGACCGTACAAGGGCCCCAGCATTTT. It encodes CAWSVLGTVQGPQHF.

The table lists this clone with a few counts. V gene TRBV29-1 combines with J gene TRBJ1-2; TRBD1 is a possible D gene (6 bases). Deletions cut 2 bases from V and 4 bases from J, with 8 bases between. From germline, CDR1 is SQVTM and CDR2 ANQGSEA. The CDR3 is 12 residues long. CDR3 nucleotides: TGCAGCGTTGAACGGACAGCCTATGGCTACACCTTC. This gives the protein CSVERTAYGYTF.

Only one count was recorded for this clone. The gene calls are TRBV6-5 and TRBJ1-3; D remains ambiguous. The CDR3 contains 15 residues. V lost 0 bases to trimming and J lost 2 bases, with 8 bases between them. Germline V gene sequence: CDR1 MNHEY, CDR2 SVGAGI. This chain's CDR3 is CASSYSGGPGNTIYF. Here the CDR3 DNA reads TGTGCCAGCAGTTACTCCGGCGGACCTGGAAACACCATATATTTT.

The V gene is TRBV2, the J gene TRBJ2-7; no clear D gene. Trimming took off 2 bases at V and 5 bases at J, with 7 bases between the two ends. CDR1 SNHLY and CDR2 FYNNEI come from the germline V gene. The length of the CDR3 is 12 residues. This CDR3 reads CASSENRDEQYF. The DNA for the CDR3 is TGTGCCAGCAGTGAAAACCGAGACGAGCAGTACTTC.

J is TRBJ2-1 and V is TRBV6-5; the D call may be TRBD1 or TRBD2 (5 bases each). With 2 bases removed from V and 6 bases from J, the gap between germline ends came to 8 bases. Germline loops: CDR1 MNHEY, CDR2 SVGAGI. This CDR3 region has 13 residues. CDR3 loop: CASSYGGFNEQFF. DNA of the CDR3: TGTGCCAGCAGTTACGGGGGTTTCAATGAGCAGTTCTTC.

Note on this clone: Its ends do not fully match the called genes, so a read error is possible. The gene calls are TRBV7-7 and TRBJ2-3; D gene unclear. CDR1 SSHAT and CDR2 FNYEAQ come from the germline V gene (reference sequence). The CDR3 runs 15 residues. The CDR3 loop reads CASSARPGRTDTQYF. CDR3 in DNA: TGTGCTAGCAGCGCAAGGCCCGGCCGCACAGATACGCAGTATTTT.

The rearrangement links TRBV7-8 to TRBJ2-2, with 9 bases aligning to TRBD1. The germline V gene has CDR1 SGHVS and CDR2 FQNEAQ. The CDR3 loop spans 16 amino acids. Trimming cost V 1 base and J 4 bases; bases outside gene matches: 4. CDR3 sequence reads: CASSLGPGQGTGELFF. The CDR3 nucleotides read TGTGCCAGCAGCTTAGGCCCGGGACAGGGCACCGGGGAGCTGTTTTTT. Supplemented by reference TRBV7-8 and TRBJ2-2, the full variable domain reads GAGVSQSPRYKVAKRGQDVALRCDPISGHVSLFWYQQALGQGPEFLTYFQNEAQLDKSGLPSDRFFAERPEGSVSTLKIQRTQQEDSAVYLCASSLGPGQGTGELFFGEGSRLTVL.

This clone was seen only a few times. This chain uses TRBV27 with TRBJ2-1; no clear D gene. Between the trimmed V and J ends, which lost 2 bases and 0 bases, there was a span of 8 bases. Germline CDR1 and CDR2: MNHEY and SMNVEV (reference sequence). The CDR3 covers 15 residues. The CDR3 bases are TGTGCCAGCAGTTTAAGCTTGAGCTCCTACAATGAGCAGTTCTTC. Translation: CASSLSLSSYNEQFF.

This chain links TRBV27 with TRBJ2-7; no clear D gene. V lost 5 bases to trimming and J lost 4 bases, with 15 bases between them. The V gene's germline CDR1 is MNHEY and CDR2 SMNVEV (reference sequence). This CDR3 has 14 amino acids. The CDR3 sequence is CASSQLIQGYEQYF. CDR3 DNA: TGTGCCAGCAGTCAGCTGATCCAAGGGTACGAGCAGTACTTC.

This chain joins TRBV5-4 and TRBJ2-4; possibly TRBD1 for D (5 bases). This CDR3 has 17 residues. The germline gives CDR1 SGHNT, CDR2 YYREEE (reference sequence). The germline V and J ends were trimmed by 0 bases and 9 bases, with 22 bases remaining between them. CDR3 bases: TGTGCCAGCAGCTTGGACAGAACTTCCCTTGTAAGGGGCATTCAGTACTTC. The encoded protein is CASSLDRTSLVRGIQYF.

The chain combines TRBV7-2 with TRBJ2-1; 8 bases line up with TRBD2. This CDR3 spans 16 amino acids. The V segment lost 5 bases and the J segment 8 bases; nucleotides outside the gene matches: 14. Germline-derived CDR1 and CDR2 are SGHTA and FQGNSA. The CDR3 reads CASSLTPTGGPHEQFF. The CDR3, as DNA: TGTGCCAGCAGCCTCACCCCCACGGGAGGGCCCCATGAGCAGTTCTTC.

The CDR3 sequence: CASSPGVGGNTIYF. CDR3 sequence (DNA): TGCGCCAGCAGCCCCGGGGTCGGTGGAAACACCATATATTTT. The J gene is TRBJ1-3, the V gene TRBV5-1; D is ambiguous. Between the trimmed V and J ends, which lost 4 bases and 3 bases, there was a span of 11 bases. The length of the CDR3 is 14 residues. Per germline, CDR1 SGHRS and CDR2 YFSETQ.

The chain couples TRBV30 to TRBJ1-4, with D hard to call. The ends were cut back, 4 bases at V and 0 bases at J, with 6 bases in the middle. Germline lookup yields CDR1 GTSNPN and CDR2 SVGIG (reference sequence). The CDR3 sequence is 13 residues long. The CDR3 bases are TGTGCCTGGACGCATACAACTAATGAAAAACTGTTTTTT. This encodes CAWTHTTNEKLFF.